Listed below are T cell receptor beta chains from one sample, sequenced in a study of cytomegalovirus exposure and HLA in healthy donors. Clones were sequenced by immunoSEQ multiplex PCR, and TCRdb holds only the in-frame ones, with some missing. The sample has around 97,000 clones, 75% to 85% seen once; the top ten hold 10% to 13%. Sequences were obtained from PBMCs. These receptors originate from a woman between 18 and 30 years old in good health and CMV-seropositive. CDR3s include the opening cysteine and the closing phenylalanine or tryptophan. The D gene is left open where the match is weak. The size entry is marked missing in some rows and otherwise reads once, few, many or a size class.

j_call d_call clone_size v_call cdr3_nt cdr3_aa
TRBJ1-3 NA NA TRBV4-1 TGCGCCAGCAGCCCGTATCCAGGGGCTGGAAACACCATATATTTT CASSPYPGAGNTIYF
TRBJ2-2 NA NA TRBV9 TGTGCCAGCAGTGTAGGGACAACGAACACCGGGGAGCTGTTTTTT CASSVGTTNTGELFF
TRBJ1-5 NA once TRBV10-2 TGCGCCAGCGGGGGAGGCGATCAGCCCCAGCATTTT CASGGGDQPQHF
TRBJ2-3 TRBD2 NA TRBV10-3 TGTGCCATCAGTGAGGATCTTAGCGGGAGGGCCGGTCAGACAGATACGCAGTATTTT CAISEDLSGRAGQTDTQYF
TRBJ2-3 NA NA TRBV9 TGTGCCAGCAGCCCGCGGGTGTCAGCCTACACAGATACGCAGTATTTT CASSPRVSAYTDTQYF
TRBJ2-7 TRBD2 NA TRBV7-6 TGTGCCAGCAGCTTAGCGTCTTCGCGGGAGGGGTACGAGCAGTACTTC CASSLASSREGYEQYF
TRBJ2-1 TRBD2 NA TRBV5-1 TGCGCCAGCAGCTTGGGAGCGGGGGGGCAATTTGGTGAGCAGTTCTTC CASSLGAGGQFGEQFF
TRBJ1-6 NA NA TRBV12-1 TGTGCCAGCAGCTTTTATAGTGGGACAGGTGAAGATTCGGACCCTTCACCCCTCCACTTT CASSFYSGTGEDSDPSPLHF
TRBJ1-2 NA NA TRBV27 TGTGCCAGCAGTTTAGGGGGACATAGGGCTTTTGGCTACACCTTC CASSLGGHRAFGYTF
TRBJ1-5 NA NA TRBV21-1 TGTGCCAGCCTCCCGGACAGGGATAGCAATCAGCCCCAGCATTTT CASLPDRDSNQPQHF
TRBJ1-2 NA NA TRBV7-2 TGTGCCAGCAGCCGGAGGGGGGGATTTTTTACGGGCTACACCTTC CASSRRGGFFTGYTF
TRBJ2-3 NA few TRBV7-6 TGTGCCAGCAGCAGAAGGGCAGGGTTAGATACGCAGTATTTT CASSRRAGLDTQYF
TRBJ2-7 NA NA TRBV30 TGTGCCTGGAGAGACAGCTACGAGCAGTACTTC CAWRDSYEQYF
TRBJ2-3 TRBD2 NA TRBV4-3 TGCGCCAGCAGCCCGGGACTAGCGGAGGCAGATACGCAGTATTTT CASSPGLAEADTQYF
TRBJ1-5 TRBD1 NA TRBV6-6 TGTGCCAGCAGTCTCCTCGGACAGGGAGGACAGCCCCAGCATTTT CASSLLGQGGQPQHF
TRBJ2-2 NA few TRBV27 TGTGCCAGCTGTTACAGGGTGGCCGGGGAGCTGTTTTTT CASCYRVAGELFF
TRBJ1-4 TRBD1 once TRBV5-6 TGTGCCAGCAGCTTGGTAACAGGGGGCTTAGGGTCCGGTGAGGAAAAATTGTTTTTT CASSLVTGGLGSGEEKLFF
TRBJ1-5 TRBD1 NA TRBV10-3 TGTGCCATCAGTGATCACGACAGGGGTGGCAATCAGCCCCAGCATTTT CAISDHDRGGNQPQHF
TRBJ1-1 NA NA TRBV5-1 TGCGCCAGCAGCTTGGTCCAGGCGAACACTGAAGCTTTCTTT CASSLVQANTEAFF
TRBJ1-2 NA few TRBV10-3 TGTGCCATCAGTGATCGTGTGTACACCTTC CAISDRVYTF
TRBJ1-2 NA NA TRBV2 TGTGCCAGCAGTGGGGAGGGTAGCGGCTACACCTTC CASSGEGSGYTF
TRBJ2-2 TRBD2 NA TRBV14 TGTGCCAGCAGCCGGACTAGCGGGTTTAACACCGGGGAGCTGTTTTTT CASSRTSGFNTGELFF
TRBJ2-7 NA NA TRBV18 TGTGCCAGCTCACCGCAACAGGATTCATCCTACGAGCAGTACTTC CASSPQQDSSYEQYF
TRBJ2-7 TRBD1 NA TRBV6-5 TGTGCCAGCAGTTACATAGGGCAGGGGGCAGGGGAGCAGTACTTC CASSYIGQGAGEQYF
TRBJ2-2 NA NA TRBV28 TGTGTGGTCGAGCGCCCCGGGGAGCTGTTTTTT CVVERPGELFF
TRBJ2-1 TRBD2 NA TRBV7-2 TGTGCCAGCAGCCTCGAGACTAGCGGGACCAATGAGCAGTTCTTC CASSLETSGTNEQFF
TRBJ2-5 NA NA TRBV7-2 TGTGCCAGCACCGCCAGCGGGCTAGAGACCCAGTACTTC CASTASGLETQYF
TRBJ2-7 NA NA TRBV7-2 TGTGCCAGCAGCTTACAGGGTTTCTCGGCCTACGAGCAGTACTTC CASSLQGFSAYEQYF
TRBJ2-3 TRBD1 NA TRBV7-8 TGTGCCAGCAGCTCCAGGGGGCGGGGACGGGGCACAGATACGCAGTATTTT CASSSRGRGRGTDTQYF
TRBJ1-1 NA once TRBV18 TGTGCCAGCAAACTACTTGGAATTAACACTGAAGCTTTCTTT CASKLLGINTEAFF
TRBJ1-2 NA NA TRBV27 TGTGCCAGCAGCCAAACAGGACCGGGTGGCTACACCTTC CASSQTGPGGYTF
TRBJ1-2 NA NA TRBV5-1 TGCGCCAGCAGCGATACAGGGCGGTATGACTATGGCTACACCTTC CASSDTGRYDYGYTF
TRBJ2-1 TRBD2 NA TRBV15 TGTGCCACCAGCAGAGAAGCGGGACTGGAGCAGTTCTTC CATSREAGLEQFF
TRBJ1-2 TRBD1 few TRBV7-3 TGTGCCAGCAGCTTAAGCTGGGACAGGGATGGCGGCTACACCTTC CASSLSWDRDGGYTF
TRBJ1-5 NA NA TRBV6-5 TGTGCCAGCAGCCCCGACAGGACTCAGCCCCAGCATTTT CASSPDRTQPQHF
TRBJ2-4 TRBD1 NA TRBV4-2 TGTGCCAGCAGCCAAGACACAGGGGGAGCCAAAAACATTCAGTACTTC CASSQDTGGAKNIQYF
TRBJ2-7 TRBD1 NA TRBV25-1 TGTGCCAGCAGGGACATAGCCGGACAGGGGGGCGACTACGAGCAGTACTTC CASRDIAGQGGDYEQYF
TRBJ2-7 TRBD1 NA TRBV4-1 TGCGCCAGCAGCCAGCCAGGGGGAGAGCGGTACTTC CASSQPGGERYF
TRBJ2-7 NA NA TRBV9 TGTGCCAGCAGCGCTAGGGGGTTCAGCTCCTACGAGCAGTACTTC CASSARGFSSYEQYF
TRBJ2-7 NA few TRBV12-5 TGTGCTAGTGGTTTACCCCTGGACACCCACTACGAGCAGTACTTC CASGLPLDTHYEQYF
TRBJ2-7 TRBD2 NA TRBV7-2 TGTGCCAGTTCCACTAGCGGGAGTTTTCACGAGCAGTACTTC CASSTSGSFHEQYF
TRBJ1-1 NA few TRBV5-1 TGCGCCAGCAGCTTGGGGAACAGCCCCTACACTGAAGCTTTCTTT CASSLGNSPYTEAFF
TRBJ2-5 NA few TRBV25-1 TGTGCCAGCACAGAATGGGTGGAGAACCAAGAGACCCAGTACTTC CASTEWVENQETQYF
TRBJ2-7 NA once TRBV7-2 TGTGCCAGCAGCTCGGGGCCGTGGGGGGATGCCTACGAGCAGTACTTC CASSSGPWGDAYEQYF
TRBJ2-7 NA NA TRBV7-8 TGTGCCAGCAGCTTAGCCCCATGGGCCGGGACACACACCTACGAGCAGTACTTC CASSLAPWAGTHTYEQYF
TRBJ1-1 NA few TRBV13 TGTGCCAGCAGTGTCGGGGGGTTTGACACTGAAGCTTTCTTT CASSVGGFDTEAFF
TRBJ1-3 NA NA TRBV19 TGTGCCAGTACCTTCGGGAGCCTTAACACCATATATTTT CASTFGSLNTIYF
TRBJ2-7 NA NA TRBV7-9 TGTGCCAGCAGCTTTCTCGGCGGCTCCTACGAGCAGTACTTC CASSFLGGSYEQYF
TRBJ1-2 NA NA TRBV6-6 TGTGCCAGCAGTTACTCGACAGTCCAGTTAAATGATGGCTACACCTTC CASSYSTVQLNDGYTF
TRBJ2-1 TRBD2 NA TRBV9 TGTGCCAGCAGGCGGGGGAATGAGCAGTTCTTC CASRRGNEQFF
TRBJ2-7 TRBD1 NA TRBV10-3 TGTGCCATAGGCCCGACAGGGGAGGCAGAGCAGTACTTC CAIGPTGEAEQYF
TRBJ1-4 NA few TRBV6-5 TGTGCCAGCGGTGAGACAGGCTATAATGAAAAACTGTTTTTT CASGETGYNEKLFF
TRBJ1-2 NA NA TRBV7-8 TGTGCCAGCAGCCGGCGCACAGGGTCGGTGGCCGGTGGCTACACCTTC CASSRRTGSVAGGYTF